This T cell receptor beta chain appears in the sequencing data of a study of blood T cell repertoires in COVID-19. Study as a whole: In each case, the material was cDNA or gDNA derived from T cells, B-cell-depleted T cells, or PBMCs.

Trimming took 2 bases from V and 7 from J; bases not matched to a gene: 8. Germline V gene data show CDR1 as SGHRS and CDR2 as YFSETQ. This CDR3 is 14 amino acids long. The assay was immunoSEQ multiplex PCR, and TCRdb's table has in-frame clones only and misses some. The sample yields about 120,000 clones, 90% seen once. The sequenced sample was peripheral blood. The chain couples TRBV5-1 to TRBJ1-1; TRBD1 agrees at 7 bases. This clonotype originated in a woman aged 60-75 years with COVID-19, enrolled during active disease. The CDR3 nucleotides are TGCGCCAGCAGCTTAGCACCAGACAGGGTTGAAGCTTTCTTT. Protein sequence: CASSLAPDRVEAFF.